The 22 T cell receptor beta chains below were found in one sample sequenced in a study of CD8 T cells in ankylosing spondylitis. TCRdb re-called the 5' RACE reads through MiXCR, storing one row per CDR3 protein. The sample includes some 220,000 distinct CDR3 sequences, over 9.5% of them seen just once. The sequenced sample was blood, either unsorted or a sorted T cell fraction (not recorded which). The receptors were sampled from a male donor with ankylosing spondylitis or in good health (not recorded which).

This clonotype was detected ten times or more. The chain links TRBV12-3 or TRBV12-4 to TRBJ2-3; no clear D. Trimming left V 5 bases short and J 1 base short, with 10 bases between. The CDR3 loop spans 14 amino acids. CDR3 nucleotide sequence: TGTGCCAGCAGTACCCCTGAAGGCACAGATACGCAGTATTTT. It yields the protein CASSTPEGTDTQYF.

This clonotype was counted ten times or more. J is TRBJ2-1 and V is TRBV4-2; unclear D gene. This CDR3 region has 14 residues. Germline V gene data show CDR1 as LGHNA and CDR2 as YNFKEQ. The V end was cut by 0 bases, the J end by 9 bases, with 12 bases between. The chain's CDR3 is CASSQDVWSTEQFF. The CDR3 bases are TGTGCCAGCAGCCAAGATGTTTGGAGCACTGAGCAGTTCTTC.

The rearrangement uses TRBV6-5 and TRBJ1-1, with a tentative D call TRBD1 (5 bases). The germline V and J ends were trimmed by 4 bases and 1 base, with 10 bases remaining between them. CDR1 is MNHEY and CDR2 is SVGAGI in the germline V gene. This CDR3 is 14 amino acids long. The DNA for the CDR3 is TGTGCCAGCAGTTGGGGCAGAACGAACACTGAAGCTTTCTTT. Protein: CASSWGRTNTEAFF.

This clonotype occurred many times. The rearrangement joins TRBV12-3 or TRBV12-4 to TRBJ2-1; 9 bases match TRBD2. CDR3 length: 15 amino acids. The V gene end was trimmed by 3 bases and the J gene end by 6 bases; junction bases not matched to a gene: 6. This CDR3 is CASSLGLAGLNEQFF. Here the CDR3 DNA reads TGTGCCAGCAGTTTGGGTCTAGCGGGGCTCAATGAGCAGTTCTTC.

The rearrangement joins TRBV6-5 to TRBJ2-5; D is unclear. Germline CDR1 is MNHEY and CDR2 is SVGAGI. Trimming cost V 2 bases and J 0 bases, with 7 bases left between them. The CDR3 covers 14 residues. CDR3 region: CASSYRADQETQYF. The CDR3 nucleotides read TGTGCCAGCAGTTACCGGGCCGACCAAGAGACCCAGTACTTC.

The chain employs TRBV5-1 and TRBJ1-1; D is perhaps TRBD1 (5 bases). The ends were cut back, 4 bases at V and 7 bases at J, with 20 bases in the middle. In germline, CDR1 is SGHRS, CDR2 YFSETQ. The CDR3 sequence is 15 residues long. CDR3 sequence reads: CASSLQDGPGGEAFF. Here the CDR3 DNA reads TGCGCCAGCAGCCTACAGGACGGACCTGGGGGTGAAGCTTTCTTT.

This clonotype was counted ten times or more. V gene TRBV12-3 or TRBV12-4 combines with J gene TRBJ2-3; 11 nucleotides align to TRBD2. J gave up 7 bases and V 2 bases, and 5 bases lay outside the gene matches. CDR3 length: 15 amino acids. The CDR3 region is CASSLIAGGPNTQYF. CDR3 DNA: TGTGCCAGCAGTTTAATAGCGGGGGGGCCAAATACGCAGTATTTT.

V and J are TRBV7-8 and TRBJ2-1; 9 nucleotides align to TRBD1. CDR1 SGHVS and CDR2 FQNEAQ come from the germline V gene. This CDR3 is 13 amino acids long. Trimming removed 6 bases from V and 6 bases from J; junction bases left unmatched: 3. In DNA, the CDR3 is TGTGCCAGCAGAAAACAGGGGGCCAATGAGCAGTTCTTC. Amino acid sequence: CASRKQGANEQFF.

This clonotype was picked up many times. The CDR3 DNA is TGTGCTAGTGGTTTGCCAGGGGTGAACACTGAAGCTTTCTTT. Its translation is CASGLPGVNTEAFF. V and J are TRBV12-5 and TRBJ1-1; weak D call: TRBD1 (6 bases). The CDR3 contains 14 residues. Trimming removed 2 bases from V and 0 bases from J, with 7 bases in between. From germline, CDR1 is LGHNT and CDR2 FRNRAP.

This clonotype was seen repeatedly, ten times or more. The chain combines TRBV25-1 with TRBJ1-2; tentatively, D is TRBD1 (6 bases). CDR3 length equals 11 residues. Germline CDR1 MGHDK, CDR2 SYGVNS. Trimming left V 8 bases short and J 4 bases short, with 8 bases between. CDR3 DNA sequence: TGTGCCAGCGGGGGGCTCTATGGCTACACCTTC. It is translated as CASGGLYGYTF.

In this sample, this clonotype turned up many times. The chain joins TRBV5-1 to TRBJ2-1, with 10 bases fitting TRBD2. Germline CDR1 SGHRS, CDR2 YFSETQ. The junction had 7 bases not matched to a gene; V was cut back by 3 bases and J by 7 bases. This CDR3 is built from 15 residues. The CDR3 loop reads CASSSAGTSVNEQFF. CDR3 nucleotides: TGCGCCAGCAGCTCGGCCGGGACTAGCGTGAATGAGCAGTTCTTC. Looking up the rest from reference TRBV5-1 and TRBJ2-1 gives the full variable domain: KAGVTQTPRYLIKTRGQQVTLSCSPISGHRSVSWYQQTPGQGLQFLFEYFSETQRNKGNFPGRFSGRQFSNSRSEMNVSTLELGDSALYLCASSSAGTSVNEQFFGPGTRLTVL.

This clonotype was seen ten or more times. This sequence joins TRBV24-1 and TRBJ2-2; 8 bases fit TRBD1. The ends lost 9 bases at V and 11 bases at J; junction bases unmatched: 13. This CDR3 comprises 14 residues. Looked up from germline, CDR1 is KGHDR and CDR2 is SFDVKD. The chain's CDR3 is CATQDRVIGSELFF. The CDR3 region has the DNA TGTGCCACCCAGGACAGGGTTATCGGCAGCGAGCTGTTTTTT.

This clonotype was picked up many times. The CDR3 nucleotides read TGTGCCAGCAGGGGCACAGGGATAGGTGGTGAAGCTTTCTTT. Its protein is CASRGTGIGGEAFF. The rearrangement links TRBV2 to TRBJ1-1; a weak D match, TRBD1 (6 bases). The germline V and J ends were trimmed by 6 bases and 7 bases, with 18 bases remaining between them. The germline V gene has CDR1 SNHLY and CDR2 FYNNEI. This CDR3 has 14 amino acids.

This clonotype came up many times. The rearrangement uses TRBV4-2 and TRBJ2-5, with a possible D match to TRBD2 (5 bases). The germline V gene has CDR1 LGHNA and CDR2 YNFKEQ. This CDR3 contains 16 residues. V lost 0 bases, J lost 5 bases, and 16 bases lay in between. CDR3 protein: CASSQDRRLAAETQYF. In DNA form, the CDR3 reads TGTGCCAGCAGCCAAGATCGTCGGCTAGCTGCGGAGACCCAGTACTTC.

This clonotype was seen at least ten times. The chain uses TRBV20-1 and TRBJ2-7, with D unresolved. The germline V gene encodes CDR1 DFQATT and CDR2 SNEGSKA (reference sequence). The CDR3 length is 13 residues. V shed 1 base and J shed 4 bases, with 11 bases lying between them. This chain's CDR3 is CSARGVGFYEQYF. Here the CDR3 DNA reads TGCAGTGCTAGAGGTGTCGGCTTTTACGAGCAGTACTTC.

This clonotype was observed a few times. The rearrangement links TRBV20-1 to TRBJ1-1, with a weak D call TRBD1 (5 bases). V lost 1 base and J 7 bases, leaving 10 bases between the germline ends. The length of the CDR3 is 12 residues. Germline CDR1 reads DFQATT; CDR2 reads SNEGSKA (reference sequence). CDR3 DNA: TGCAGTGCTAGAGTTTCGGGGGGTGAAGCTTTCTTT. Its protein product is CSARVSGGEAFF.

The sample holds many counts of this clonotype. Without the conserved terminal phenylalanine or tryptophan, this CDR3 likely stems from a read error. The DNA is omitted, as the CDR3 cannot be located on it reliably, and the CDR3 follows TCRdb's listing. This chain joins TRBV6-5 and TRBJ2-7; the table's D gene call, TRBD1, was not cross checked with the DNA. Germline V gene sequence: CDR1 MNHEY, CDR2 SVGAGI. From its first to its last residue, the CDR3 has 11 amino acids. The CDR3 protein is CASSYDRGFSL.

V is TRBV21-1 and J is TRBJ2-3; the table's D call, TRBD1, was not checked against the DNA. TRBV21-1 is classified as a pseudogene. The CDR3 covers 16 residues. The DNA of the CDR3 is TGTGCCAGCAGCCCCACGAGGACAGCCGGCACAGATACGCAGTATTTT. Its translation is CASSPTRTAGTDTQYF.

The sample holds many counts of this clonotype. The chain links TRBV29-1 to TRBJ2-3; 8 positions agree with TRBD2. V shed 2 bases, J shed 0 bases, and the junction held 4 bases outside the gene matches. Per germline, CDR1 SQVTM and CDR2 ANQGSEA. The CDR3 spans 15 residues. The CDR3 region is CSVERAGVSTDTQYF. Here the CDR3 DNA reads TGCAGCGTTGAACGAGCGGGGGTTAGCACAGATACGCAGTATTTT.

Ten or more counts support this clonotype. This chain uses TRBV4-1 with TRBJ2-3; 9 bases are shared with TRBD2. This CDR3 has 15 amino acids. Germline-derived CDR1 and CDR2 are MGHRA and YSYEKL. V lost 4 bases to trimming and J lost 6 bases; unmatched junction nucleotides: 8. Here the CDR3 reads CASSLQRGDQDTQYF. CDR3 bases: TGCGCCAGCAGCCTACAGCGGGGGGATCAGGATACGCAGTATTTT.

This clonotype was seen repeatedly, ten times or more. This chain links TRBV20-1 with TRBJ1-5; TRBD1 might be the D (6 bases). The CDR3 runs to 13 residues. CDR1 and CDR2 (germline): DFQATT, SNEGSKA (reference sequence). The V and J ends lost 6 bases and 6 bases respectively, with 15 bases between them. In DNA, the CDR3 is TGCAGTGCCGCTCGGGGGCTGGGTCAGCCCCAGCATTTT. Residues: CSAARGLGQPQHF.

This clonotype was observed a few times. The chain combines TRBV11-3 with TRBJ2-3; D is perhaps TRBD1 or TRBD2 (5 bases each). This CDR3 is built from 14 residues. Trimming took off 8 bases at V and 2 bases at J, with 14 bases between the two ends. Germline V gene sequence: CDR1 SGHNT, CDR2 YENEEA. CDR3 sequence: CASSQGRDTDTQYF. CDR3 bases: TGTGCCAGCTCCCAGGGCCGGGACACAGATACGCAGTATTTT.